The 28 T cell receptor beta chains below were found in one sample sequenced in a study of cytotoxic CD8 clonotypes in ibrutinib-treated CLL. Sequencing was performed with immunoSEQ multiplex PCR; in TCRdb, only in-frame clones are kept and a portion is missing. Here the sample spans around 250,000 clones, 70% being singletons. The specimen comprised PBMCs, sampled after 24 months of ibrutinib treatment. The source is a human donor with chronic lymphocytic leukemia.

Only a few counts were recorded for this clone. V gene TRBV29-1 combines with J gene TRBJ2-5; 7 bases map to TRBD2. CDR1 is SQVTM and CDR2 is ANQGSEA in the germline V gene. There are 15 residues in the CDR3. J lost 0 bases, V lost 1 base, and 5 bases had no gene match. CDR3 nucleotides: TGCAGCGTTGAAGTCGGCGGGAGCCACCAAGAGACCCAGTACTTC. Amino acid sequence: CSVEVGGSHQETQYF.

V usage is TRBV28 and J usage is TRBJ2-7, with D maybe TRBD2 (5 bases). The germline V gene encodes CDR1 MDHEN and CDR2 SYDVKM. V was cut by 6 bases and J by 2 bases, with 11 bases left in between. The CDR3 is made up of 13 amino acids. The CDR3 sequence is CASRRDSPYEQYF. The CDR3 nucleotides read TGTGCCAGCAGGAGGGATAGTCCCTACGAGCAGTACTTC.

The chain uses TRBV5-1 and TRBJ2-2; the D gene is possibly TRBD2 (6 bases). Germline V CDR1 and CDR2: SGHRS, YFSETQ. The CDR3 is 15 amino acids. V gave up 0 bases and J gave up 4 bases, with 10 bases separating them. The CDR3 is CASSLAGVPTGELFF. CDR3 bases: TGCGCCAGCAGCTTGGCGGGGGTTCCCACCGGGGAGCTGTTTTTT.

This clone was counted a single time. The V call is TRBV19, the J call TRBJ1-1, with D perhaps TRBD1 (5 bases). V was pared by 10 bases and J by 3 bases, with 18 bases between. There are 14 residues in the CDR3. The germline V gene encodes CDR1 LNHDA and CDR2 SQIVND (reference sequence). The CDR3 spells CATDSSGTHTEAFF. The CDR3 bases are TGTGCCACAGACTCGTCCGGGACTCACACTGAAGCTTTCTTT.

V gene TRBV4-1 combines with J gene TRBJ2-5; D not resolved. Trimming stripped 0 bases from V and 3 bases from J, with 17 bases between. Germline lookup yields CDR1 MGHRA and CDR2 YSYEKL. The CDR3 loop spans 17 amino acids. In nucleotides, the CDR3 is TGCGCCAGCAGCCAAGATAACCAAGTGTATCCTGAAGAGACCCAGTACTTC. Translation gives CASSQDNQVYPEETQYF.

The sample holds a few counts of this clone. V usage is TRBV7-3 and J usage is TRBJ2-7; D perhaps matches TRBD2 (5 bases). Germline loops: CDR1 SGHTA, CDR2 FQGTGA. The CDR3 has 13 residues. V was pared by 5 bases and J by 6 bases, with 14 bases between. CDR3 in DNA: TGTGCCAGCAGCGGTAAATTGGAGGCCGAGCAGTACTTC. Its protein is CASSGKLEAEQYF.

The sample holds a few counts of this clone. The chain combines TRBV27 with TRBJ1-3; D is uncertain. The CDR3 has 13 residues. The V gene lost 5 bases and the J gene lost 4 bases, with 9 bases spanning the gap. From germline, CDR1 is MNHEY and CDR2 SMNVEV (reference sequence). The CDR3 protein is CASSMGLGNTIYF. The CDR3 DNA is TGTGCCAGCAGTATGGGGTTGGGAAACACCATATATTTT.

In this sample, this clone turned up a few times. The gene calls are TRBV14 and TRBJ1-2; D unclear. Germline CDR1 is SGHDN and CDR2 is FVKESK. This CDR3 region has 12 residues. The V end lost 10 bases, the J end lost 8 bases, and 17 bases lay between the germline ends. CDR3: CATSRGTEGYTF. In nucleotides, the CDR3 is TGTGCCACATCGCGGGGAACGGAAGGCTACACCTTC.

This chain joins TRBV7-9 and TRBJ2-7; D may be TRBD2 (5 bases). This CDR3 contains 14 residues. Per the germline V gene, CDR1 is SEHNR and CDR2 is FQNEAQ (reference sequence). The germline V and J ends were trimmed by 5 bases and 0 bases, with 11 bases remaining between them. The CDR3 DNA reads TGTGCCAGCAGCCCAACTAGTTCCTCCTACGAGCAGTACTTC. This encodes CASSPTSSSYEQYF.

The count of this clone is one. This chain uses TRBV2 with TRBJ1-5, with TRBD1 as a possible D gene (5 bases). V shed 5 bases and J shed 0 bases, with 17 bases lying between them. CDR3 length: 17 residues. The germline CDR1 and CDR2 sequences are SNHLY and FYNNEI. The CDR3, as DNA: TGTGCCAGCAGTCTAGACCCTCCGGGGCATAGCAATCAGCCCCAGCATTTT. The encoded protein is CASSLDPPGHSNQPQHF.

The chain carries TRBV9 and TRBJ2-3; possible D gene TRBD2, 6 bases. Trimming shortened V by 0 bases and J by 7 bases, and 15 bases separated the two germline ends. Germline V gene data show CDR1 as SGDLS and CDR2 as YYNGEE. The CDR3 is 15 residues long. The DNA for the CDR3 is TGTGCCAGCAGCGTAGAAGGGAGCGGGCGGAATACGCAGTATTTT. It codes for CASSVEGSGRNTQYF.

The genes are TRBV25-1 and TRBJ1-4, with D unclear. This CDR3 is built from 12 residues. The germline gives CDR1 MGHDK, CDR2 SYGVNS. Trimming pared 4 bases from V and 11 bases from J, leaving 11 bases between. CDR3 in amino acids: CASSGVRAKLFF. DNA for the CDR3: TGTGCCAGCAGTGGCGTTAGGGCGAAACTGTTTTTT.

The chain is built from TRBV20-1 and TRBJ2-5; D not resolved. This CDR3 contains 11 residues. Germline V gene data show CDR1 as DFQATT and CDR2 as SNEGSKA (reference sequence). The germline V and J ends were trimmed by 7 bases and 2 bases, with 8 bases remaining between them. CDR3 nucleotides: TGCAGTGTGGAAGGGCAAGAGACCCAGTACTTC. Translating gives CSVEGQETQYF.

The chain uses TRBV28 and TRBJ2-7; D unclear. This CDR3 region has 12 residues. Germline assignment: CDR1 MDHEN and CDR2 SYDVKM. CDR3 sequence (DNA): TGTGTCTGCAAAGGGCGGCCTAGCGAGCAGTACTTC. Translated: CVCKGRPSEQYF.

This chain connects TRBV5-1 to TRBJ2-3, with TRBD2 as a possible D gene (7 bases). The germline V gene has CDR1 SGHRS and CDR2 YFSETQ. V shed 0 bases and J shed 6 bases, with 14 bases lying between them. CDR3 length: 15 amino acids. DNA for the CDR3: TGCGCCAGCAGCTTGGCTAGCGCGGGGGCCGATACGCAGTATTTT. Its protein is CASSLASAGADTQYF.

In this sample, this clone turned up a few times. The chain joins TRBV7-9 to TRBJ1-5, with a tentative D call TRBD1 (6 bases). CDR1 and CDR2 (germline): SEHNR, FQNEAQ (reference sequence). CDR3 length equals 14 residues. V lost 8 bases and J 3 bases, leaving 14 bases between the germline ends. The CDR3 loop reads CASSSGGHNQPQHF. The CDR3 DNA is TGTGCCAGCTCCTCCGGGGGGCACAATCAGCCCCAGCATTTT.

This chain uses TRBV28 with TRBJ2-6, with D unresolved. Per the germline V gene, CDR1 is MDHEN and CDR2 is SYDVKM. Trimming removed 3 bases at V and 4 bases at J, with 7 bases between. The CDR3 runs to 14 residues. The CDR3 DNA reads TGTGCCAGCAGTTTTAGTACGGGGGCCAACGTCCTGACTTTC. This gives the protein CASSFSTGANVLTF.

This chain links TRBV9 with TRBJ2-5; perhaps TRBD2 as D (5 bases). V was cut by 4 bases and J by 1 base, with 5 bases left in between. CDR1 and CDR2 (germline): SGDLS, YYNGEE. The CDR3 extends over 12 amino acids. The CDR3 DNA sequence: TGTGCCAGCAGCCGGGGCCAAGAGACCCAGTACTTC. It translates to CASSRGQETQYF.

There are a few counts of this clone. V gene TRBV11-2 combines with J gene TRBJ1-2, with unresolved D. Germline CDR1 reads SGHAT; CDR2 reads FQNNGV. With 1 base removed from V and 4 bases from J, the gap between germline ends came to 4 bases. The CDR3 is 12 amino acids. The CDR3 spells CASSLGSYGYTF. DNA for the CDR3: TGTGCCAGCAGCTTAGGCAGCTATGGCTACACCTTC.

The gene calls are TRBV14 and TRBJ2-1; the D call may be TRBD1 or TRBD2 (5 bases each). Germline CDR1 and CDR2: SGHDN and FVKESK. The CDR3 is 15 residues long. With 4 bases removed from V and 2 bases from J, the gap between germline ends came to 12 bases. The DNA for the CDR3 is TGTGCCAGCAGCCCCCGGGACGGAACCTACAATGAGCAGTTCTTC. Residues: CASSPRDGTYNEQFF. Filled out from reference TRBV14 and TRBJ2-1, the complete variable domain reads EAGVTQFPSHSVIEKGQTVTLRCDPISGHDNLYWYRRVMGKEIKFLLHFVKESKQDESGMPNNRFLAERTGGTYSTLKVQPAELEDSGVYFCASSPRDGTYNEQFFGPGTRLTVL.

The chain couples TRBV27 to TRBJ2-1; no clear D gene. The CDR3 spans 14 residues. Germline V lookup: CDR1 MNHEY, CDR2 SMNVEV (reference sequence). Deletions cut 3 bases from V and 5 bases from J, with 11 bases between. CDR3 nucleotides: TGTGCCAGCAGTTTTGAGTGGGTCGACAATGAGCAGTTCTTC. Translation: CASSFEWVDNEQFF.

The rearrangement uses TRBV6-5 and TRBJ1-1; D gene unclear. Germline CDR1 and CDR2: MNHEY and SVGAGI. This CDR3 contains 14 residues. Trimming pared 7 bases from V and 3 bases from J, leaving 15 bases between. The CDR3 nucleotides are TGTGCCAGCAACCAACAAGGACGTTACACTGAAGCTTTCTTT. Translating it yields CASNQQGRYTEAFF.

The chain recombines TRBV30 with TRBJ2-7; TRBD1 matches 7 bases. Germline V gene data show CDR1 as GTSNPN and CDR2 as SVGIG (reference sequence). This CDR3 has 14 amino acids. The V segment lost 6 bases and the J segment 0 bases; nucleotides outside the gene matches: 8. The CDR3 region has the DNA TGTGCCTGCTTAAGGACAGGCCACTCCTACGAGCAGTACTTC. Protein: CACLRTGHSYEQYF.

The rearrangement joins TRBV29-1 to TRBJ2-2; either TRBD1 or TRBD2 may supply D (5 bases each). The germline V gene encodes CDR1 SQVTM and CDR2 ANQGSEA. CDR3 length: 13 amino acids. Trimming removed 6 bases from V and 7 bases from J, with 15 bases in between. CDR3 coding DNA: TGCAGCGTCAGCGTCAGGGCGGGCGGGGAGCTGTTTTTT. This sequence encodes CSVSVRAGGELFF.

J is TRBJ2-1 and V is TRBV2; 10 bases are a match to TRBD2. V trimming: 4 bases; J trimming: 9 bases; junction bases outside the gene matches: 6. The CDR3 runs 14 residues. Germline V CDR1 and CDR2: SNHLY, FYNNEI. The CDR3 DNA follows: TGTGCCAGCAGTGGGGCTAGCGGGAGCAGTGAGCAGTTCTTC. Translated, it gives CASSGASGSSEQFF.

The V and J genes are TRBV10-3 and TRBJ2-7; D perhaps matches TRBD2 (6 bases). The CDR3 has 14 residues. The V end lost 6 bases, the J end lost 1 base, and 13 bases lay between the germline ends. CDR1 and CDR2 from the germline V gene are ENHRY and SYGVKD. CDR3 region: CAIRIGSLSYEQYF. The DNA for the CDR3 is TGTGCCATCAGGATCGGGAGTTTGTCCTACGAGCAGTACTTC.

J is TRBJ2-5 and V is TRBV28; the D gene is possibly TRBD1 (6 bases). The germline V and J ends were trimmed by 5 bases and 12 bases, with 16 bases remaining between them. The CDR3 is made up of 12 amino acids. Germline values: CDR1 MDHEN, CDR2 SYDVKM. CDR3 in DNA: TGTGCCAGCAGTGGCTCACAGGGCTTGGAGTACTTC. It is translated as CASSGSQGLEYF. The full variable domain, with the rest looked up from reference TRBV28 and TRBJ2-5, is DVKVTQSSRYLVKRTGEKVFLECVQDMDHENMFWYRQDPGLGLRLIYFSYDVKMKEKGDIPEGYSVSREKKERFSLILESASTNQTSMYLCASSGSQGLEYFGPGTRLLVL.

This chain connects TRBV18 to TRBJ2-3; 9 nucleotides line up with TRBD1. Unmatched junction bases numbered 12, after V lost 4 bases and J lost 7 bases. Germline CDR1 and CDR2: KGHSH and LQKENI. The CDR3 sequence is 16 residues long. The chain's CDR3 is CASSLSGTGFVNTQYF. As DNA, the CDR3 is TGTGCCAGCTCACTCTCCGGGACAGGGTTTGTAAATACGCAGTATTTT.